This TCR beta chain is drawn from a study of blood T cell repertoires in COVID-19. Study-level information: Acute-phase and convalescent COVID-19 samples originated in the United States, Italy and Spain.

There are 14 residues in the CDR3. Germline CDR1 and CDR2: LNHDA and SQIVND (reference sequence). Trimming left V 4 bases short and J 7 bases short, with 11 bases between. Per the original data handling: Scientists estimated how many nucleated cells there were by amplifying reference gene primers. This table comes from immunoSEQ multiplex PCR, and its TCRdb copy is limited to in-frame clones, with some not included. For V, J and clone size, that table is used; D and trimming come from the DNA. The table has some 250,000 clones, 84% seen once. This TCR was recovered from a man between 60 and 75 years old with acute or convalescent COVID-19. The chain joins TRBV19 to TRBJ1-6; maybe TRBD1 (6 bases). Input material: peripheral blood. The CDR3 nucleotides read TGTGCCAGTAGTACCCAGGGGTTGAATTCACCCCTCCACTTT. It yields the protein CASSTQGLNSPLHF.